This T cell receptor (beta chain) was identified in a study of immune evolution from preneoplasia to lung adenocarcinoma. Overall study findings and caveats: Top clone frequencies peaked in normal lung, apparently declining through invasive adenocarcinoma.

Trimming stripped 0 bases from V and 3 bases from J, with 12 bases between. Germline CDR1 is SQVTM and CDR2 is ANQGSEA. This CDR3 region has 14 residues. Some clones are missing from TCRdb's copy, which holds only in-frame ones; the method was immunoSEQ multiplex PCR. The repertoire holds 4,000 to 6,000 clones, with 85% as singletons. On this clone itself: Its antigen is still unknown.

Sequenced input: FFPE adjacent normal lung tissue. The chain carries TRBV29-1 and TRBJ2-7; D gene uncertain. This clonotype originated in a donor older than 65 with lung adenocarcinoma. This CDR3 reads CSVEDGHMNYEQYF. CDR3 DNA sequence: TGCAGCGTTGAAGATGGGCACATGAACTACGAGCAGTACTTC.